A single T cell receptor beta chain is shown here with its context. What it binds is not known. The sample is drawn from a study of T cells in localized non-small cell lung cancer. Overall study results and limits: Tumor trailed uninvolved adjacent lung in T cell clonality, which peaked there. A median approximately 57 of the top 100 tumor clones appeared in adjacent lung. Sequence data derive from only one tumor region, so heterogeneity remains possible.

The protocol was immunoSEQ multiplex PCR, while the TCRdb copy is restricted to in-frame clones and leaves out a portion. The sample has over a thousand clones; roughly a fifth are singletons. Trimming removed 4 bases at V and 3 bases at J, with 13 bases between. Germline assignment: CDR1 SGHRS and CDR2 YFSETQ. This CDR3 is built from 14 residues. The clonotype comes from a man aged 40 to 69 with stage I squamous cell lung carcinoma. J is TRBJ1-2 and V is TRBV5-1; no definite D call. The input for sequencing was normal lung tissue next to the tumor, taken before any cancer treatment. Here the CDR3 reads CASSPVGPHYGYTF. As DNA, the CDR3 is TGCGCCAGCAGCCCGGTAGGGCCCCACTATGGCTACACCTTC.